This is a list of T cell receptor beta chains from one sample in a study of monozygotic twins with inflammatory bowel disease. TCRdb reprocessed the 5' RACE reads, with one entry per CDR3 protein and no DNA. The specimen's table records 110,000 to 150,000 distinct CDR3 sequences. The specimen sequenced was blood. These receptors originate from a human donor with ulcerative colitis or Crohn's disease, or a healthy co-twin of an affected twin (not recorded which). Both conserved end residues are part of each CDR3. Each record gives: CDR3 protein, J gene, V gene.

CASRREPGVVDTQYF | TRBJ2-3 | TRBV6-4
CSVGWGSDTQYF | TRBJ2-3 | TRBV29-1
CASKKGGETQYF | TRBJ2-5 | TRBV12-3/TRBV12-4
CASSVLAGVNNEQFF | TRBJ2-1 | TRBV9
CAITPGGGNTIYF | TRBJ1-3 | TRBV10-3
CASSRGWDTEAFF | TRBJ1-1 | TRBV5-6
CATSPGQMNTGELFF | TRBJ2-2 | TRBV24-1
CASSLGEKQPQHF | TRBJ1-5 | TRBV5-1
CASSRGQGERRNSPLHF | TRBJ1-6 | TRBV7-2
CASSPTGWAEAFF | TRBJ1-1 | TRBV7-2
CASSPPGGNEQFF | TRBJ2-1 | TRBV16
CASSPPGQGVYGYTF | TRBJ1-2 | TRBV5-1